Listed below are T cell receptor beta chains from one sample, sequenced in a study of control samples from healthy donors and cancer patients. Method: immunoSEQ multiplex PCR; TCRdb's copy keeps in-frame clones and lacks some. The sample carries 60,000 to 70,000 clones, approximately 88% recorded once. Sequenced material: PBMCs. These TCRs come from a woman between 45 and 60 years old with lung cancer. Both conserved end residues are part of each CDR3. A D gene is named only where the DNA matches it firmly. Clone size is stated in some rows and not others, as once, few, many or a class when expanded.

V: TRBV2
J: TRBJ1-2
size: -
D: TRBD1
CDR3: CASSLGQGYGYTF
DNA: TGTGCCAGCAGTCTGGGACAGGGGTATGGCTACACCTTC

V: TRBV30
J: TRBJ1-1
size: -
D: -
CDR3: CAWSMDGNTEAFF
DNA: TGTGCCTGGAGTATGGATGGAAACACTGAAGCTTTCTTT

V: TRBV10-3
J: TRBJ2-1
size: -
D: TRBD2
CDR3: CAISLLAGGFNEQFF
DNA: TGTGCCATCAGTTTACTAGCGGGGGGATTCAATGAGCAGTTCTTC

V: TRBV28
J: TRBJ1-5
size: -
D: TRBD1
CDR3: CASSLTGGAGSNQPQHF
DNA: TGTGCCAGCAGTTTAACAGGGGGCGCAGGGAGCAATCAGCCCCAGCATTTT

V: TRBV7-2
J: TRBJ2-2
size: -
D: TRBD1
CDR3: CASSFVGTGNRAGELFF
DNA: TGTGCCAGCAGCTTCGTAGGGACAGGGAATCGCGCCGGGGAGCTGTTTTTT

V: TRBV29-1
J: TRBJ1-1
size: once
D: TRBD1
CDR3: CSVYLDRVGTEAFF
DNA: TGCAGCGTTTACCTGGACAGGGTGGGAACTGAAGCTTTCTTT

V: TRBV25-1
J: TRBJ2-7
size: -
D: TRBD1
CDR3: CASSETGQGIYEQYF
DNA: TGTGCCAGCAGTGAAACGGGACAGGGTATCTACGAGCAGTACTTC

V: TRBV7-9
J: TRBJ1-6
size: -
D: TRBD1
CDR3: CASSLATGTDDNSPLHF
DNA: TGTGCCAGCAGCTTGGCCACCGGGACAGACGACAATTCACCCCTCCACTTT

V: TRBV7-2
J: TRBJ2-7
size: -
D: -
CDR3: CASSFHYEQYF
DNA: TGTGCCAGCAGCTTCCACTACGAGCAGTACTTC

V: TRBV14
J: TRBJ1-2
size: -
D: -
CDR3: CASSQGLRGGLDGYTF
DNA: TGTGCCAGCAGCCAAGGGTTGAGAGGGGGTCTTGATGGCTACACCTTC

V: TRBV6-2/TRBV6-3
J: TRBJ2-3
size: -
D: -
CDR3: CASSYPSSTDTQYF
DNA: TGTGCCAGCAGTTACCCAAGTAGCACAGATACGCAGTATTTT

V: TRBV27
J: TRBJ1-2
size: -
D: -
CDR3: CASSPLGGGYGYTF
DNA: TGTGCCAGCAGTCCCTTGGGGGGCGGGTATGGCTACACCTTC

V: TRBV6-5
J: TRBJ1-2
size: -
D: TRBD1
CDR3: CASRQGARIGYTF
DNA: TGTGCCAGCAGGCAGGGGGCGCGTATTGGCTACACCTTC

V: TRBV6-5
J: TRBJ1-2
size: -
D: TRBD1
CDR3: CASSTKTGTSGYTF
DNA: TGTGCCAGCAGCACAAAGACAGGGACCTCTGGCTACACCTTC

V: TRBV3-1/TRBV3-2
J: TRBJ1-1
size: -
D: -
CDR3: CASSLGPAGAFF
DNA: TGTGCCAGCAGCCTGGGGCCCGCGGGAGCTTTCTTT

V: TRBV10-3
J: TRBJ1-1
size: -
D: TRBD1
CDR3: CATSLEGADTEAFF
DNA: TGTGCCACCAGTTTGGAGGGGGCGGACACTGAAGCTTTCTTT

V: TRBV4-2
J: TRBJ2-3
size: -
D: TRBD2
CDR3: CASSQEASGYSGDTQYF
DNA: TGTGCCAGCAGCCAAGAGGCTAGCGGTTACTCGGGAGATACGCAGTATTTT

V: TRBV10-1
J: TRBJ2-3
size: -
D: -
CDR3: CASTGHDQGCTDTQYF
DNA: TGCGCCAGCACCGGGCACGACCAGGGTTGCACAGATACGCAGTATTTT

V: TRBV5-1
J: TRBJ2-1
size: -
D: -
CDR3: CASSLVTTSSYNEQFF
DNA: TGCGCCAGCAGCTTGGTTACAACGAGCTCCTACAATGAGCAGTTCTTC

V: TRBV28
J: TRBJ2-1
size: -
D: -
CDR3: CASSRRPSLRNEQFF
DNA: TGTGCCAGCAGCCGACGGCCCAGCCTAAGGAATGAGCAGTTCTTC

V: TRBV3-1/TRBV3-2
J: TRBJ2-2
size: -
D: TRBD1
CDR3: CASSQVGQGDTGELFF
DNA: TGTGCCAGCAGCCAAGTGGGACAGGGGGACACCGGGGAGCTGTTTTTT

V: TRBV19
J: TRBJ2-7
size: once
D: TRBD1
CDR3: CASSEITGGTYEQYF
DNA: TGTGCCAGTAGTGAGATCACAGGGGGGACCTACGAGCAGTACTTC

V: TRBV4-1
J: TRBJ1-1
size: -
D: -
CDR3: CASSSSGTVFEAFF
DNA: TGCGCCAGCAGCTCCTCCGGGACGGTCTTTGAAGCTTTCTTT

V: TRBV5-1
J: TRBJ1-1
size: -
D: TRBD1
CDR3: CASSLGPTGDGEAFF
DNA: TGCGCCAGCAGCTTGGGCCCAACAGGGGACGGTGAAGCTTTCTTT

V: TRBV15
J: TRBJ1-2
size: -
D: TRBD1
CDR3: CATSVTGGAGYTF
DNA: TGTGCCACCAGCGTGACAGGGGGCGCGGGCTACACCTTC

V: TRBV18
J: TRBJ1-6
size: -
D: TRBD1
CDR3: CASSRDSINSPLHF
DNA: TGTGCCAGCAGCCGGGACAGCATTAATTCACCCCTCCACTTT

V: TRBV7-2
J: TRBJ1-1
size: -
D: -
CDR3: CASSAGLEAFF
DNA: TGTGCCAGCAGCGCCGGACTTGAAGCTTTCTTT

V: TRBV5-6
J: TRBJ1-3
size: few
D: TRBD1
CDR3: CASSPRGQGRNTIYF
DNA: TGTGCCAGCAGCCCGAGGGGACAGGGTAGGAACACCATATATTTT

V: TRBV19
J: TRBJ2-1
size: -
D: -
CDR3: CASSGTYNEQFF
DNA: TGTGCCAGTAGCGGGACCTACAATGAGCAGTTCTTC

V: TRBV28
J: TRBJ1-4
size: -
D: -
CDR3: CASSLFRLRGEKLFF
DNA: TGTGCCAGCAGCCTTTTCCGGTTGAGGGGGGAAAAACTGTTTTTT

V: TRBV9
J: TRBJ1-1
size: -
D: -
CDR3: CASSVVQGLSTEAFF
DNA: TGTGCCAGCAGCGTAGTTCAGGGCTTGAGCACTGAAGCTTTCTTT

V: TRBV29-1
J: TRBJ1-2
size: -
D: TRBD1
CDR3: CSVSTGSYYGYTF
DNA: TGCAGCGTGTCGACAGGGTCCTACTATGGCTACACCTTC

V: TRBV7-2
J: TRBJ2-7
size: -
D: TRBD2
CDR3: CASSLRIAGEDYEQYF
DNA: TGTGCCAGCAGCTTAAGGATAGCGGGGGAAGACTACGAGCAGTACTTC

V: TRBV29-1
J: TRBJ1-4
size: -
D: -
CDR3: CSVEQPGQATLFF
DNA: TGCAGCGTTGAACAGCCGGGGCAGGCAACACTGTTTTTT

V: TRBV7-9
J: TRBJ1-2
size: -
D: -
CDR3: CASSPRQYGYTF
DNA: TGTGCCAGCAGCCCGCGACAGTATGGCTACACCTTC

V: TRBV5-4
J: TRBJ2-3
size: once
D: TRBD2
CDR3: CASSLSGGATDTQYF
DNA: TGTGCCAGCAGCCTGAGCGGGGGGGCAACAGATACGCAGTATTTT

V: TRBV2
J: TRBJ1-1
size: few
D: TRBD1
CDR3: CASGGQANTEAFF
DNA: TGTGCCAGCGGGGGACAGGCAAACACTGAAGCTTTCTTT

V: TRBV9
J: TRBJ1-4
size: -
D: TRBD1
CDR3: CASSARTGGEKLFF
DNA: TGTGCCAGCAGCGCCCGGACAGGAGGCGAAAAACTGTTTTTT

V: TRBV24-1
J: TRBJ1-5
size: -
D: -
CDR3: CATSDGRALSSQPQHF
DNA: TGTGCTACCAGTGATGGGAGGGCCCTGTCCAGTCAGCCCCAGCATTTT

V: TRBV15
J: TRBJ1-1
size: -
D: -
CDR3: CATSRTQGGNTEAFF
DNA: TGTGCCACCAGCAGGACCCAGGGTGGGAACACTGAAGCTTTCTTT

V: TRBV10-3
J: TRBJ1-6
size: -
D: -
CDR3: CATYGGAGDYNSPLHF
DNA: TGTGCTACTTATGGGGGGGCCGGGGACTATAATTCACCCCTCCACTTT

V: TRBV6-5
J: TRBJ1-5
size: -
D: -
CDR3: CASSSSGGNQPQHF
DNA: TGTGCCAGCAGTTCCTCTGGGGGGAATCAGCCCCAGCATTTT

V: TRBV7-2
J: TRBJ2-1
size: -
D: -
CDR3: CASSPAGYNEQFF
DNA: TGTGCCAGCAGCCCCGCCGGCTACAATGAGCAGTTCTTC

V: TRBV27
J: TRBJ2-7
size: -
D: -
CDR3: CASSDSSYEQYF
DNA: TGTGCCAGCAGTGATAGTAGCTACGAGCAGTACTTC

V: TRBV5-6
J: TRBJ2-7
size: -
D: -
CDR3: CASSLLGDTEYEQYF
DNA: TGTGCCAGCAGCTTGTTAGGGGACACAGAATACGAGCAGTACTTC

V: TRBV5-6
J: TRBJ1-6
size: -
D: -
CDR3: CASSFKAGTSSPLHF
DNA: TGTGCCAGCAGCTTTAAAGCAGGGACGAGTTCACCCCTCCACTTT

V: TRBV6-5
J: TRBJ1-3
size: once
D: TRBD1
CDR3: CASTTRDRVHTIYF
DNA: TGTGCCAGCACCACAAGGGACAGGGTACACACCATATATTTT

V: TRBV11-3
J: TRBJ2-3
size: -
D: -
CDR3: CASSLAGVNTDTQYF
DNA: TGTGCCAGCAGCTTAGCCGGGGTAAACACAGATACGCAGTATTTT

V: TRBV29-1
J: TRBJ1-1
size: -
D: -
CDR3: CSVDRRDGGYGAFF
DNA: TGCAGCGTTGACCGCCGGGACGGCGGATATGGAGCTTTCTTT

V: TRBV7-6
J: TRBJ1-5
size: -
D: -
CDR3: CASSPGTAQSNSNQPQHF
DNA: TGTGCCAGCAGCCCAGGGACCGCACAATCCAATAGCAATCAGCCCCAGCATTTT

V: TRBV2
J: TRBJ1-6
size: -
D: TRBD1
CDR3: CASSEGQGRYRGSPLHF
DNA: TGTGCCAGCAGTGAAGGACAGGGGCGCTATCGGGGGTCACCCCTCCACTTT

V: TRBV28
J: TRBJ1-2
size: -
D: -
CDR3: CASSFSDRNGYTF
DNA: TGTGCCAGCAGCTTTAGCGACAGGAATGGCTACACCTTC

V: TRBV6-5
J: TRBJ1-2
size: few
D: TRBD1
CDR3: CASKQGAYGYTF
DNA: TGTGCCAGCAAACAGGGGGCTTATGGCTACACCTTC

V: TRBV2
J: TRBJ2-1
size: -
D: TRBD2
CDR3: CASSERLAGKLGNEQFF
DNA: TGTGCCAGCAGTGAAAGGCTAGCGGGGAAACTAGGGAATGAGCAGTTCTTC

V: TRBV25-1
J: TRBJ2-1
size: -
D: -
CDR3: CASSLKSTEQFF
DNA: TGTGCCAGCAGTCTAAAGTCCACTGAGCAGTTCTTC

V: TRBV28
J: TRBJ1-6
size: -
D: -
CDR3: CASSFSGGMGSPLHF
DNA: TGTGCCAGCTCCTTTTCCGGGGGAATGGGGTCACCCCTCCACTTT

V: TRBV6-6
J: TRBJ1-1
size: -
D: -
CDR3: CASSYSTYTEAFF
DNA: TGTGCCAGCAGTTACTCGACTTACACTGAAGCTTTCTTT

V: TRBV3-1/TRBV3-2
J: TRBJ2-3
size: -
D: -
CDR3: CASSRGGLSTDTQYF
DNA: TGTGCCAGCAGCCGTGGGGGCCTAAGCACAGATACGCAGTATTTT

V: TRBV7-8
J: TRBJ1-2
size: -
D: -
CDR3: CASSLDAGLGYTF
DNA: TGTGCCAGCAGCTTAGACGCAGGGTTAGGCTACACCTTC

V: TRBV27
J: TRBJ2-5
size: once
D: -
CDR3: CASSFHGAQETQYF
DNA: TGTGCCAGCAGTTTTCACGGGGCCCAAGAGACCCAGTACTTC